This T cell receptor (beta chain) was identified during a study of CD8+ T cells in alopecia areata. Study outcomes and limitations: Among the cells sequenced in scalp samples are also the resident alphabeta T cells of normal skin. Higher clonality than in normal scalp was seen in lesional scalp, especially alopecia totalis/universalis. Patients shared TCRs less clearly than mice did, possibly for HLA-related reasons.

This clone was seen a handful of times. The antigen is undetermined. The same CDR3 is also encoded by other DNA sequences in this sample. Sequencing relied on a cDNA template that was reverse transcribed from extracted RNA. Assay used: immunoSEQ multiplex PCR; TCRdb lists only in-frame clones, some missing. The sample holds fewer than 110,000 clones, less than 70% seen once. With 4 bases removed from V and 1 base from J, the gap between germline ends came to 7 bases. In germline, CDR1 is SQVTM, CDR2 ANQGSEA. The CDR3 spans 12 residues. The clonotype originates from a human donor in good health. J is TRBJ1-1 and V is TRBV29-1, with a weak D call TRBD1 (5 bases). The sequenced sample was CD4+ T cells sorted from blood. Here the CDR3 reads CSVAQGNTEAFF. As DNA, the CDR3 is TGCAGCGTTGCCCAGGGGAACACTGAAGCTTTCTTT.